This T cell receptor beta chain was recovered during a study of graft-versus-host responses after intestinal transplantation (dated by TCRdb to the early 2020s). Concerning the study at large: Recipients received multivisceral, liver-intestinal, or isolated intestinal transplants. Every recipient was given anti-thymocyte globulin induction, followed by approximately 3 years of maintenance tacrolimus and steroids. Bulk TCR-beta CDR3 sequencing was used to track graft-versus-host and host-versus-graft alloreactive T cell clones in the graft, circulation and bone marrow after intestinal transplantation. To identify alloreactive clones, pre-transplant mixed lymphocyte reaction products were sequenced and compared with unstimulated pre-transplant donor and recipient T cells. A cohort of roughly 25 intestinal transplant recipients, including one retransplant, was enrolled, and a few patients lacking pretransplant specimens were excluded. A peak of at least 4% donor T cells among recipient peripheral blood mononuclear cells was the definition used for donor T cell macrochimerism. Instead of going to the commercial service, samples from three later patients were sequenced in-house on an Illumina MiSeq and processed with MiXCR. The study at large found these results: The conclusions were limited by the relatively low number and heterogeneity of the intestinal transplant patients. GvH clones turned up in recipient bone marrow, with some appearing earlier in ileal mucosa or blood, a pattern consistent with an intestinal mucosal origin. In the allografts of patients with donor T cell macrochimerism, GvH to HvG T cell clonal ratios were high. Peak levels of circulating GvH clones were associated with declines in HvG clones early after transplant.

The library was produced with the immunoSEQ multiplex PCR assay. For most patients, genomic DNA was subjected to high-throughput TCR-beta CDR3 sequencing by Adaptive Biotechnologies. Per the authors' processing: Adaptive's ImmunoSEQ software was the source of the TCR sequencing data for 15 to 20 patients, while three other patients were processed with MiXCR and VDJtools. CDR3 nucleotide sequences shared between donor and recipient were removed because their origin could not be assigned. Alloreactive clones required at least 2-fold expansion over unstimulated cells and minimum CFSE-low frequency of 0.002% (template counts) or 0.001% (read counts). Mappable clones were those detected in sequenced pre-transplant spleen, lymph node, or MLR CFSE-low populations of the donor or recipient. Cumulative frequency of alloreactive clones was calculated as a percentage of all sequences weighted by copy number. The source is immuneACCESS, and TCRdb retained only in-frame sequences with V and J called. Part of the clones is not carried over; for the studies checked, unresolved V genes explain less than half of this, and the remainder is unexplained. V, J and clone size are those of that table, while D and trimming were read from the DNA. Recorded for this sample are some 40,000 clones; roughly 90% of them occurred a single time. Roughly 7.1% of the sample lies in the top ten.

Compared with the rest of its sample, this clone is medium-sized (0.01 to 0.1%). Its antigen is still unknown. Per-base quality was not reported, and no clone a single base away is much larger than it. Blood samples were collected up to 4 times in the first month after transplant and then at least monthly when available. Reading from cysteine to phenylalanine, the CDR3 counts 14 amino acids. Only the CDR3 portion is preserved as DNA: 42 bases, with reading frame beginning at the first base. CDR1 and CDR2, looked up from the germline V gene, are MRHNA and SNTAGT. The junction carries 5 bases between V and J, which are trimmed by 0 bases and 3 bases respectively.

The source is a human patient who received an intestinal transplant, so some T cells may come from the graft donor. The sample in question was PBMCs, obtained 267 days after transplant. The chain links TRBV6-4 with TRBJ2-2; the D gene remains uncertain. In nucleotide form, the sequence is TGTGCCAGCAGTGACTCGACCCACACCGGGGAGCTGTTTTTT. Translated, it reads CASSDSTHTGELFF.